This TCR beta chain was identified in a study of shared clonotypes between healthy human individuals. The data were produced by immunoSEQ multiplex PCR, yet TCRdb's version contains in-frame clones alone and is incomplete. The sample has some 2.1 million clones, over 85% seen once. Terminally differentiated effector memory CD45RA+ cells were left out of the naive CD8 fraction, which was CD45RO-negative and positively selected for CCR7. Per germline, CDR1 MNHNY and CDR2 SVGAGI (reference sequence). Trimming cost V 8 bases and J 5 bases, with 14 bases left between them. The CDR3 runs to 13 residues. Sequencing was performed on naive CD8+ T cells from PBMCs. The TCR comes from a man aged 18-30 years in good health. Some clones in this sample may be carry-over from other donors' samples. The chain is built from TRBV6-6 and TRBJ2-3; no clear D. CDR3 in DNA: TGTGCCAGCCGGGCTTATCTGGGAGATACGCAGTATTTT. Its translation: CASRAYLGDTQYF.